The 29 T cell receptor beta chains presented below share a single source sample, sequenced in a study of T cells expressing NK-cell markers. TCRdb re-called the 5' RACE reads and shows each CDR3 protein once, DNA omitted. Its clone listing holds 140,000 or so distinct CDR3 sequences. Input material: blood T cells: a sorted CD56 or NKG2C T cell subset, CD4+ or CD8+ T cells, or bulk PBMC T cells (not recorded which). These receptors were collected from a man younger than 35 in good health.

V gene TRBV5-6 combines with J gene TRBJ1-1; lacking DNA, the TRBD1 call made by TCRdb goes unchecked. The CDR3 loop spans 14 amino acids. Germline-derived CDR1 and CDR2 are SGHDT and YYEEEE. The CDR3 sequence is CASSQLTGNTEAFF.

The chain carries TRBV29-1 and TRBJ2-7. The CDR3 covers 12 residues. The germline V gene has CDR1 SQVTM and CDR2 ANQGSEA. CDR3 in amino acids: CSVETQFYEQYF.

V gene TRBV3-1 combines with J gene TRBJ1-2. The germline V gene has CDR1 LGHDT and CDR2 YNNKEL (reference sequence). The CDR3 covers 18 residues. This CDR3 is CASSPTNLDGSHSDGYTF.

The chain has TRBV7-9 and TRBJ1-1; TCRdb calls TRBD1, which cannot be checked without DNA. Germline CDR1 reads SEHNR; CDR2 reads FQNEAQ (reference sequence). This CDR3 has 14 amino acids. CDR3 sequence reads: CASSLETGGTEAFF.

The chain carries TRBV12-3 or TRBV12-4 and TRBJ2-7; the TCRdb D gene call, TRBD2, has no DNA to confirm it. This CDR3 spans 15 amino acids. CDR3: CASSLKGSGSYEQYF.

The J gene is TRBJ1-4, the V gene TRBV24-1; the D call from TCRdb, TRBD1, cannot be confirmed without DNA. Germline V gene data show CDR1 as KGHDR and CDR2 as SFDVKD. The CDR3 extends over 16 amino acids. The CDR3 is CATSDPGDREGEKLFF.

The CDR3 sequence: CASSLDNGLNEQFF. The chain couples TRBV27 to TRBJ2-1. From germline, CDR1 is MNHEY and CDR2 SMNVEV (reference sequence). There are 14 residues in the CDR3.

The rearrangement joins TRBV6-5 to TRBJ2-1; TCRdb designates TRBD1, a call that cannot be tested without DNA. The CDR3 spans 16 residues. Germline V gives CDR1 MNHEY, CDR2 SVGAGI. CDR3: CASSYSGGQGYNEQFF.

The CDR3: CSVNSGASANEQFF. This chain uses TRBV29-1 with TRBJ2-1; TCRdb picks TRBD2, but there is no DNA to check that call. From germline, CDR1 is SQVTM and CDR2 ANQGSEA. The CDR3 loop spans 14 amino acids.

The CDR3 loop reads CASSTLGGEQPQHF. The V call is TRBV6-2 or TRBV6-3, the J call TRBJ1-5. The CDR3 is 14 residues long. Germline values: CDR1 MNHEY, CDR2 SVGEGT.

The CDR3 spells CASSANRDYQETQYF. The chain employs TRBV7-9 and TRBJ2-5; the D call from TCRdb, TRBD1, cannot be confirmed without DNA. This CDR3 spans 15 amino acids. The germline gives CDR1 SEHNR, CDR2 FQNEAQ (reference sequence).

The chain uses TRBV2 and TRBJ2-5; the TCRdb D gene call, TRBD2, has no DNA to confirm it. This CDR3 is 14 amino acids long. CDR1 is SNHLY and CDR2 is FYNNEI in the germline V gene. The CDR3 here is CASTTPSAQETQYF. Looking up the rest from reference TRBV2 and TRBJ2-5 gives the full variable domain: EPEVTQTPSHQVTQMGQEVILRCVPISNHLYFYWYRQILGQKVEFLVSFYNNEISEKSEIFDDQFSVERPDGSNFTLKIRSTKLEDSAMYFCASTTPSAQETQYFGPGTRLLVL.

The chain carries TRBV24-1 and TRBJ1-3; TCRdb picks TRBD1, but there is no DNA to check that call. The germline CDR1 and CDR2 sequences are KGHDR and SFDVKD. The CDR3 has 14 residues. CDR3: CATSQGDSGNTIYF.

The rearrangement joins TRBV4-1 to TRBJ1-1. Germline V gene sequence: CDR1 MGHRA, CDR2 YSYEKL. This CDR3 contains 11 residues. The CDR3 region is CASTSRSEAFF.

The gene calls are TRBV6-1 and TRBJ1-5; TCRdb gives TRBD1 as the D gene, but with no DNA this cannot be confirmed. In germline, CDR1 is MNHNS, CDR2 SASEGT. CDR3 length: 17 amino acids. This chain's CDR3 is CASRVTGGPWSNQPQHF.

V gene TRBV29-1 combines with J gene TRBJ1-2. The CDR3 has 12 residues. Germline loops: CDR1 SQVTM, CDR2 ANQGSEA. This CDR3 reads CSVVVDNYGYTF.

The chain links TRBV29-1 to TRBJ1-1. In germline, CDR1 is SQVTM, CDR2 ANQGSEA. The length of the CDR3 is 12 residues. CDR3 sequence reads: CSVERGIAEAFF.

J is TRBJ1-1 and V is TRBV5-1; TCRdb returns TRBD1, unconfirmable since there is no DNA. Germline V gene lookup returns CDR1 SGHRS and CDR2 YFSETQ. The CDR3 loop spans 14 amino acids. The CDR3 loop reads CATSKTGGNTEAFF. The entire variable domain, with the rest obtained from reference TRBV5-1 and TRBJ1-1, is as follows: KAGVTQTPRYLIKTRGQQVTLSCSPISGHRSVSWYQQTPGQGLQFLFEYFSETQRNKGNFPGRFSGRQFSNSRSEMNVSTLELGDSALYLCATSKTGGNTEAFFGQGTRLTVV.

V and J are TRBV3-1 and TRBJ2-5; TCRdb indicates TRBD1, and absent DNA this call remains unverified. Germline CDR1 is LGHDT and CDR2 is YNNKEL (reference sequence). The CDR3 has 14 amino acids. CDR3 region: CASSDGTVQETQYF.

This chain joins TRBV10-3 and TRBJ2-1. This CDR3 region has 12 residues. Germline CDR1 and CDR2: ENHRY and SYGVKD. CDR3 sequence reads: CAISESAVRQFF.

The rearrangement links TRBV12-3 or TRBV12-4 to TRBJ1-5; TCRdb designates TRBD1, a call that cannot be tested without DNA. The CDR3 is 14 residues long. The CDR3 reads CASSFGTGAQPQHF.

The CDR3 sequence is CASSVDHRGAGGYNEQFF. This rearrangement joins TRBV9 to TRBJ2-1; the TCRdb call, TRBD2, lacks DNA for checking. The CDR3 loop spans 18 amino acids. Germline V gene data show CDR1 as SGDLS and CDR2 as YYNGEE. Complete variable domain (other parts from reference TRBV9 and TRBJ2-1): DSGVTQTPKHLITATGQRVTLRCSPRSGDLSVYWYQQSLDQGLQFLIQYYNGEERAKGNILERFSAQQFPDLHSELNLSSLELGDSALYFCASSVDHRGAGGYNEQFFGPGTRLTVL.

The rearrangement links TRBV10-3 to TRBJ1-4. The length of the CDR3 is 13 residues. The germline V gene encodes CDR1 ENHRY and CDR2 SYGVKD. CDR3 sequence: CAISRQQNEKLFF.

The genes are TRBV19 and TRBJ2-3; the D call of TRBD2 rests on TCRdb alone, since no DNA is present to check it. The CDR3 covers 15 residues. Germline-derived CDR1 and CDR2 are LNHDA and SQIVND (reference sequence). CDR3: CASSTRGLHKDTQYF.

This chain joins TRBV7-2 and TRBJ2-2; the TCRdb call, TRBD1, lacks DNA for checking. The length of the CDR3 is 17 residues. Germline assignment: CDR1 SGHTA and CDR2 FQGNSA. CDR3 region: CASSLARGILNTGELFF.

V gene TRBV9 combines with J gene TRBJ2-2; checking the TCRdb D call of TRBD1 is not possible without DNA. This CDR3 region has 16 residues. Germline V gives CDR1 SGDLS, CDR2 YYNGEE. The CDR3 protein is CASSVVGGGEAGELFF.

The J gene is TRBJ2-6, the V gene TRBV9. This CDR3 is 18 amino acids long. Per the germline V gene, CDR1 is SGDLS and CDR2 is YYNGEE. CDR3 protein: CASSVIWEDTSGANVLTF.

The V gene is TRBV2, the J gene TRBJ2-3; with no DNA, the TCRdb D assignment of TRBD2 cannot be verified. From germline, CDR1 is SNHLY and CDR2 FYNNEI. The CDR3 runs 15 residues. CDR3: CASRHGRASTDTQYF.

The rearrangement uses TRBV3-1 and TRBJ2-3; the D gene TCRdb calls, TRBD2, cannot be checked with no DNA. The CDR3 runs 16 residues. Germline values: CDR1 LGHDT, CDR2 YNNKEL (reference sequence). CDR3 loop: CASSSTGDYVVDTQYF.